These 4 T cell receptor beta chains share one sample of origin, sequenced in a study of OX40 agonist ivuxolimab in advanced cancers. Assay used: immunoSEQ multiplex PCR; TCRdb lists only in-frame clones, some missing. Altogether about 60,000 clones are present, more than 80% being singletons, with the ten largest covering 11% to 15%. Source: CD4+ or CD8+ T cells sorted from blood, taken in a trial of the OX40 agonist ivuxolimab. The receptors were gathered from an adult with an advanced solid tumor such as melanoma, head and neck, liver or kidney cancer.

In nucleotides, the CDR3 is TGTGCCTGGAGGCAGGGGTTGAACACTGAAGCTTTCTTT. Its translation is CAWRQGLNTEAFF. The chain uses TRBV30 and TRBJ1-1; D might be TRBD1 (6 bases). Germline V lookup: CDR1 GTSNPN, CDR2 SVGIG (reference sequence). The CDR3 loop spans 13 amino acids. V lost 3 bases and J lost 0, with 8 bases in between.

This chain links TRBV5-1 with TRBJ1-2; D is ambiguous. Germline assignment: CDR1 SGHRS and CDR2 YFSETQ. This CDR3 has 14 amino acids. The V end lost 4 bases, the J end lost 1 base, and 11 bases lay between the germline ends. The CDR3 reads CASSPAGINYGYTF. CDR3 bases: TGCGCCAGCAGCCCCGCGGGAATTAACTATGGCTACACCTTC.

The chain employs TRBV6-4 and TRBJ1-5, with D uncertain. CDR1 is MRHNA, CDR2 SNTAGT, per germline. V lost 4 bases and J 3 bases, leaving 7 bases between the germline ends. The CDR3 has 13 amino acids. CDR3 sequence reads: CASSVETNQPQHF. The CDR3 DNA sequence: TGTGCCAGCAGTGTGGAGACCAATCAGCCCCAGCATTTT.

This clone was picked up one time. This chain joins TRBV6-6 and TRBJ2-1, with no clear D. Per germline, CDR1 MNHNY and CDR2 SVGAGI (reference sequence). This CDR3 is 14 amino acids long. V was clipped by 0 bases and J by 9 bases, with 12 bases between them. DNA for the CDR3: TGTGCCAGCAGTTACTCGCCCTGGAAGGTTGAGCAGTTCTTC. This gives the protein CASSYSPWKVEQFF.